What follows are 2 T cell receptor beta chains derived from one specimen sequenced in a study of T cell responses to AZD1222 COVID-19 vaccine. TCRdb's copy holds only in-frame clones and misses some; the assay was immunoSEQ multiplex PCR. The table records 100,000 to 120,000 clones, about four fifths of them present only once. This specimen consisted of peripheral blood, obtained on day 0 of AZD1222 vaccination. All receptors come from an adult in good health.

CDR3 nucleotides: TGTGCCAGCAGCTTACCGGGACAGGACCATCAGCCCCAGCATTTT. It specifies CASSLPGQDHQPQHF. The chain recombines TRBV7-8 with TRBJ1-5, with TRBD1 identical over 8 bases. The germline gives CDR1 SGHVS, CDR2 FQNEAQ. The CDR3 is made up of 15 amino acids. After removal of 2 bases from V and 5 bases from J, the junction contained 5 bases not matched to a gene.

The gene calls are TRBV21-1 and TRBJ2-1; the D segment call TRBD1 is taken from the table without a DNA check. TRBV21-1 has pseudogene status. The CDR3 is 19 amino acids. The CDR3 DNA sequence: TGTGCCAGCAGCAAAGTCTTGCTTCCCGGGACAGGGATTTACAATGAGCAGTTCTTC. It yields the protein CASSKVLLPGTGIYNEQFF.